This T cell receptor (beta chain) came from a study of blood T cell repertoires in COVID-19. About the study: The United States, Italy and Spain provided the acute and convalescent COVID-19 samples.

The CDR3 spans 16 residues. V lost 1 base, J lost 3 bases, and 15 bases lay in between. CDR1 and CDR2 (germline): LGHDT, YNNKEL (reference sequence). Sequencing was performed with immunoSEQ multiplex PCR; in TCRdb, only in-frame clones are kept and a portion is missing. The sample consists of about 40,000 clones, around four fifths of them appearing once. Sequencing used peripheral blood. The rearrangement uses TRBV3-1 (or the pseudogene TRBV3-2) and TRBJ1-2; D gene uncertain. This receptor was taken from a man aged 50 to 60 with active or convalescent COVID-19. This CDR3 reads CASSQGGGRVYYGYTF. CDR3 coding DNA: TGTGCCAGCAGCCAAGGCGGAGGAAGGGTGTACTATGGCTACACCTTC.